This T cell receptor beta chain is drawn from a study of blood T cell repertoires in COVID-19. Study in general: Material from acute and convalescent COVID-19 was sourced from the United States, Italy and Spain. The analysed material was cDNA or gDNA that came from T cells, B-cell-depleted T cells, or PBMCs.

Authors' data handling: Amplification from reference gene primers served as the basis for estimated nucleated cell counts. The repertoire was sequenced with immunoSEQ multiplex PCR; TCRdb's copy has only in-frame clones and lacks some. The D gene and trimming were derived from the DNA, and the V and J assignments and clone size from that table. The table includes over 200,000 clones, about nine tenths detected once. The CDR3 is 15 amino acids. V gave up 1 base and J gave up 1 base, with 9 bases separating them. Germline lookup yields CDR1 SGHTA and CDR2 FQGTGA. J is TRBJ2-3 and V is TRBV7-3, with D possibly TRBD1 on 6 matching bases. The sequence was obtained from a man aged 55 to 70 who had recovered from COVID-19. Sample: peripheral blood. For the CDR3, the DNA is TGTGCCAGCAGCTTAAGGGACACGCGCACAGATACGCAGTATTTT. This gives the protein CASSLRDTRTDTQYF. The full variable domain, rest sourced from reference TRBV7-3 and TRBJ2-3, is GAGVSQTPSNKVTEKGKYVELRCDPISGHTALYWYRQSLGQGPEFLIYFQGTGAADDSGLPNDRFFAVRPEGSVSTLKIQRTERGDSAVYLCASSLRDTRTDTQYFGPGTRLTVL.